A selection of T cell receptor beta chains follows, all from one sample in a study of siplizumab effects on memory and regulatory T cells. Profiling relied on immunoSEQ multiplex PCR, and the TCRdb table lists in-frame clones only, not all of them. In the table there are approximately 12,000 clones, almost 40% of which are singletons. These receptors lack a known antigen. Sequencing used CFSE-low (dividing) CD8+ T cells sorted from an allogeneic mixed lymphocyte reaction. The receptor set was obtained from a human donor in good health; the cells came from an allogeneic mixed lymphocyte reaction. The CDR3 runs from the conserved cysteine through the conserved F or W.

J | V | CDR3
TRBJ2-7 | TRBV6-1 | CASSEAALYEQYF
TRBJ1-2 | TRBV6-4 | CASSDSGRVGYGYTF
TRBJ1-4 | TRBV7-6 | CASSLAGGEKLFF
TRBJ2-7 | TRBV27 | CASSLGENYEQYF
TRBJ2-7 | TRBV13 | CASSYGAGGPYEQYF
TRBJ1-4 | TRBV27 | CASSLLRPATNEKLFF
TRBJ1-1 | TRBV7-9 | CASSYNPGTGNTEAFF
TRBJ1-5 | TRBV27 | CASSLWGQVNQPQHF
TRBJ2-3 | TRBV10-1 | CASSDPGDTDTQYF
- | TRBV4-2 | CASSQDFFNVRGNYEQYF
TRBJ2-7 | TRBV6-5 | CASSPRTVSYEQYF
TRBJ1-1 | TRBV29-1 | CSVEGGGGSKAEAFF
TRBJ2-1 | TRBV27 | CASRHYSSSYNEQFF
TRBJ2-5 | TRBV7-9 | CASGPVAGLETQYF
TRBJ2-7 | TRBV7-9 | CASSSHQGPSYEQYF
TRBJ2-1 | TRBV29-1 | CSVEGLNSNEQFF
TRBJ2-5 | TRBV6-1 | CASSEVLAGGHETQYF
TRBJ2-7 | TRBV14 | CASSQALGTLQGYEQYF
TRBJ2-7 | TRBV29-1 | CSVEIWLAGKRSYEQYF
- | TRBV7-2 | CASSIRGQGSYEQYF
TRBJ2-3 | TRBV7-6 | CASSPGSADTQYF
TRBJ2-7 | TRBV6-4 | CASSAHFGEQYF
TRBJ1-1 | TRBV6-1 | CASTNGGSTEAFF